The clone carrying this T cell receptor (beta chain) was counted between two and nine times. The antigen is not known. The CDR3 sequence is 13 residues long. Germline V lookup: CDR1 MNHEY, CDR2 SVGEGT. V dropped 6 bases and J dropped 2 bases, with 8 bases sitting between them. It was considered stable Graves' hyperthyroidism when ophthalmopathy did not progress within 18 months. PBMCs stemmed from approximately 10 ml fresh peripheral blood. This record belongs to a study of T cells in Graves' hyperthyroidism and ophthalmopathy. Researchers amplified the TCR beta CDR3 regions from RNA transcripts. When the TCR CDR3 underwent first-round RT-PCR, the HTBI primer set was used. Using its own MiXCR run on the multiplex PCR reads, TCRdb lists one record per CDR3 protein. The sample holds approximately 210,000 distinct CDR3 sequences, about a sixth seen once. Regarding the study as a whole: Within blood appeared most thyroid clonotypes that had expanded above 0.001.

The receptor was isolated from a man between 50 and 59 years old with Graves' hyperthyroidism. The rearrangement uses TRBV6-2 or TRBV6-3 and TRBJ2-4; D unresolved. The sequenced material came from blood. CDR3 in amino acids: CASRGRTKNIQYF. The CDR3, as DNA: TGTGCCAGCAGGGGTAGGACCAAAAACATTCAGTACTTC.